This T cell receptor (beta chain) was found in a study of blood T cell repertoires in COVID-19 (dated by TCRdb to about 2020). As for the study more broadly: Samples from collaborators originated in the United States, Italy and Spain and spanned both the acute and convalescent phases of COVID-19. The prospective study material was composed of cDNA or gDNA derived from T cells, B-cell-depleted T cells, or PBMCs. The dataset comprised deeply sampled blood TCRbeta repertoires from subjects exposed to, actively infected with, or recovered from COVID-19. A freely available public database, intended as a resource for researchers studying the immune response to SARS-CoV-2, is where the repertoires were released. The samples were drawn from two sources: the first 160 participants of the ongoing ImmuneRACE study, and 1,254 subjects contributed by 6 global collaborators. The sample metadata nearly always contained a de-identified subject ID, COVID-19 status, age in years and sex. Where available, HLA class I and class II types were taken from metadata supplied by the sample provider and were not determined by assay-based typing.

What the work shows at the level of the full study, not this receptor alone: Clinical and demographic metadata were provided uncurated, with the amount varying by source and participant.

Regarding this clone: The antigen this receptor binds is unknown. Base-call qualities are not available, and no considerably larger clone is one nucleotide away.

The CDR3 numbers 14 residues from cysteine through phenylalanine. Here the CDR3 DNA is all that survives: 42 bases in frame from base 1. V drops 4 bases and J drops 4 bases, leaving 11 bases in between. CDR1 and CDR2 are drawn from the germline V gene: MGHRA, YSYEKL. TCRbeta CDR3 regions were amplified from genomic DNA by means of the immunoSEQ Assay, a bias-controlled multiplex PCR. Processing in the source paper ran as follows. Within the assay, amplification of reference gene primers was used to estimate how many nucleated cells each sample contained. To quantify the absolute abundance of each unique TCRbeta CDR3 rearrangement, sequence reads were collapsed and filtered. For each sample, productive Simpson clonality was calculated by taking the square root of Simpson's diversity index across productive rearrangements. Held by TCRdb, this immuneACCESS table contains in-frame sequences only and omits some clones. Under half of the omission traces to an unresolved V gene where checked; the cause of the rest is unknown. D and trimming come from the DNA, and the V and J calls and clone size come from that table. This sample lists approximately 240,000 clones; approximately 86% were detected once. 4% to 6% of the sample comes from the top ten.

Whole blood was collected in K2EDTA tubes by collaborating institutions according to the institutions' own protocols. For TCRbeta analysis, collaborator samples were shipped as frozen whole blood, as isolated PBMCs, or as DNA extracted from either sample type. The material sequenced was peripheral blood. This receptor was taken from an elderly woman with active or convalescent COVID-19. The sequence joins TRBV4-1 to TRBJ1-3; a tentative D call is TRBD1 (5 bases match). The CDR3 sequence is CASSLLGLGNTIYF. The DNA sequence is as follows: TGCGCCAGCAGCCTCCTGGGGCTCGGAAACACCATATATTTT.